This paragraph reports one TCR beta chain. The antigen remains undetermined. There was one heparinised blood draw per donor, averaging about 116 mL. The study reverse transcribed the entire isolated RNA, so it sequenced expressed TCRB transcripts. The protocol was immunoSEQ multiplex PCR, while the TCRdb copy is restricted to in-frame clones and leaves out a portion. The table has about 170,000 clones, 7.8% seen once; the top ten hold around 0.94%. The V gene end was trimmed by 4 bases and the J gene end by 7 bases; junction bases not matched to a gene: 20. The CDR3 totals 19 residues. Germline lookup yields CDR1 SGHNT and CDR2 YYREEE (reference sequence). The data were obtained in a study of beta chain features in type 1 diabetes. General study findings and limits: Equally in patients and controls, shorter templates might have been favored by PCR. Patients with Type 1 diabetes showed moderately but significantly shorter TCRB CDR3s in all four CD4+ subsets.

The sequencing sample was made of central memory CD4+ T cells from blood. The chain carries TRBV5-4 and TRBJ2-1, with TRBD2 matching over 10 bases. This receptor was obtained from a woman in her thirties or forties with type 1 diabetes. This CDR3 reads CASSPTKRGGPLYGNEQFF. DNA for the CDR3: TGTGCCAGCAGCCCTACTAAGCGGGGGGGCCCCCTATACGGGAATGAGCAGTTCTTC. Supplemented by reference TRBV5-4 and TRBJ2-1, the full variable domain reads ETGVTQSPTHLIKTRGQQVTLRCSSQSGHNTVSWYQQALGQGPQFIFQYYREEENGRGNFPPRFSGLQFPNYSSELNVNALELDDSALYLCASSPTKRGGPLYGNEQFFGPGTRLTVL.